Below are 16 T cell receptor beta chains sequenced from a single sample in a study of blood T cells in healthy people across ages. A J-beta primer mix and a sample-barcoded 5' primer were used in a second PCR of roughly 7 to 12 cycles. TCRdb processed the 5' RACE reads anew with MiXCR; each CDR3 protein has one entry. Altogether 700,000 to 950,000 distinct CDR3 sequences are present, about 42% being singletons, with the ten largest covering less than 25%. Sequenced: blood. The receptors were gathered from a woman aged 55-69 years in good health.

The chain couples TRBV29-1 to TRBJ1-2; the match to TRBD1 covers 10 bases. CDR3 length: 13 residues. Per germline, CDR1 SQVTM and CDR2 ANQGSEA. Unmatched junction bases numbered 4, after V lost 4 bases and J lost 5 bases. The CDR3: CSVAGQGGYGYTF. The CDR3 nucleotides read TGCAGCGTTGCTGGACAGGGGGGTTATGGCTACACCTTC.

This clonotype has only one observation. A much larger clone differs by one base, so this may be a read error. The chain's CDR3 is CASSTRRLAGERETQYF. The CDR3 DNA sequence: TGTGCCAGCAGTACCCGACGGCTAGCGGGGGAGCGAGAGACCCAGTACTTC. The chain uses TRBV6-5 and TRBJ2-7, with 10 bases matching TRBD2. The J call is uncertain, as TRBJ2-5 better fits the DNA end. This CDR3 spans 17 amino acids. Germline CDR1 is MNHEY and CDR2 is SVGAGI.

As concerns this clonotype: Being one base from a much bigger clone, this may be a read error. CDR3 loop: CTSSFWGGSGETQYF. The CDR3, as DNA: TGCACCAGCAGCTTCTGGGGCGGGAGTGGTGAGACCCAGTACTTC. The chain couples TRBV5-1 to TRBJ2-5; 7 bases map to TRBD2. The CDR3 totals 15 residues. CDR1 and CDR2 (germline): SGHRS, YFSETQ.

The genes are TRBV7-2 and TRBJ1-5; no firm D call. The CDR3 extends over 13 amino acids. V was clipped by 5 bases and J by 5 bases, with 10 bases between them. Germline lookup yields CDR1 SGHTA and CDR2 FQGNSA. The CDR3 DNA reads TGTGCCAGCAGCGTAGAATCCGATCAGCCCCAGCATTTT. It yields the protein CASSVESDQPQHF.

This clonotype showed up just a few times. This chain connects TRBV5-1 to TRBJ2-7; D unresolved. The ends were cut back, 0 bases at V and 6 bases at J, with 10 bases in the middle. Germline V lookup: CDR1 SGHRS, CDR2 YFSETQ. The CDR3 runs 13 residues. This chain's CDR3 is CASSLGSDGEQYF. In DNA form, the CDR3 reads TGCGCCAGCAGCTTGGGCAGTGACGGCGAGCAGTACTTC.

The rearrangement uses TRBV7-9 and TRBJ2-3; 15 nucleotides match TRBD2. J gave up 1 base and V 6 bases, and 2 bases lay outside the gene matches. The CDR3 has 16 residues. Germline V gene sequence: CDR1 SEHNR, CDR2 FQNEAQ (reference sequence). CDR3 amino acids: CASRWTSGGGTDTQYF. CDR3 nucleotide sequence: TGTGCCAGCAGGTGGACTAGCGGGGGGGGCACAGATACGCAGTATTTT.

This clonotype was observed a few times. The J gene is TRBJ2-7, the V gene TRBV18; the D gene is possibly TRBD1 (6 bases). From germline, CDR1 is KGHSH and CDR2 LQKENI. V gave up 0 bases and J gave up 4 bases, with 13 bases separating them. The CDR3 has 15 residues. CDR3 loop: CASSPPSGVLYEQYF. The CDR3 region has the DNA TGTGCCAGCTCACCACCGTCAGGGGTATTGTACGAGCAGTACTTC.

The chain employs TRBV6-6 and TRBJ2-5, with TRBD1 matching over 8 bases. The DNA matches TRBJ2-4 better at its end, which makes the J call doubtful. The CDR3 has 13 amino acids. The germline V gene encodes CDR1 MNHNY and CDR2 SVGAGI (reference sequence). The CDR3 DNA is TGTGCCAGCAGTCCCGGACAGGGAACCATTCAGTACTTC. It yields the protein CASSPGQGTIQYF.

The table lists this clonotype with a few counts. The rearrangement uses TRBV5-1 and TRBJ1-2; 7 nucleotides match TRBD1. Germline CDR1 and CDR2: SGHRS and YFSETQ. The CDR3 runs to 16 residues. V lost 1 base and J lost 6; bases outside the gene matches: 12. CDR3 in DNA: TGCGCCAGCAGCTTGAAAGGGGCAGGGGGAAGGGATGGCTACACCTTC. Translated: CASSLKGAGGRDGYTF.

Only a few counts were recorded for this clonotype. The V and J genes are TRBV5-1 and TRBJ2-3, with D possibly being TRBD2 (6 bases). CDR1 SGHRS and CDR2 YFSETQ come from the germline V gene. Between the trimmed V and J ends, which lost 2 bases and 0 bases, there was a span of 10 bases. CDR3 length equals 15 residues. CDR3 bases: TGCGCCAGCAGCTTTCACGGGACTAGCACAGATACGCAGTATTTT. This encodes CASSFHGTSTDTQYF.

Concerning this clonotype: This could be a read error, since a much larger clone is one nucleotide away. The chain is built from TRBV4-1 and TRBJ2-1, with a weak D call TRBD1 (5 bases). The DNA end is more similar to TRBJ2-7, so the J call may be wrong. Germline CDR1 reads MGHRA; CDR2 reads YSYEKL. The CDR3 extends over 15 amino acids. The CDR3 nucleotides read TGCGCCAGCAGCCAAGATCGGCAGGGCTCCTACGAGCAGTACTTC. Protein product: CASSQDRQGSYEQYF.

DNA of the CDR3: TGTGCCAGCAGCCCCTTATTCGGGGAGCAGTACTTC. This translates into CASSPLFGEQYF. The rearrangement links TRBV28 to TRBJ2-7; D unresolved. Trimming left V 6 bases short and J 7 bases short, with 13 bases between. This CDR3 is 12 amino acids long. The germline gives CDR1 MDHEN, CDR2 SYDVKM.

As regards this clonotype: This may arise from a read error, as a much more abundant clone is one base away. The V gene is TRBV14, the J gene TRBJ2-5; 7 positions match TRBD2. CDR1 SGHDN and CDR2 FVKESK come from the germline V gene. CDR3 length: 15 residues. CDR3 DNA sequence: TGTGCCTGCAGCCAAGACTTGCTAGCGGAAGAGACCCAGTACTTC. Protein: CACSQDLLAEETQYF.

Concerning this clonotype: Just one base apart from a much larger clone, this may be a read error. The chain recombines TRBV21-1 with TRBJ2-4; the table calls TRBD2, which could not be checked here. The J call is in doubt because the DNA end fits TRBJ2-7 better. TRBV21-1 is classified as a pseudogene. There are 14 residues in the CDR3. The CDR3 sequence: CASSKGSTRYEQYF. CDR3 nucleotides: TGTGCCAGCAGCAAAGGGAGCACCCGCTACGAGCAGTACTTC.

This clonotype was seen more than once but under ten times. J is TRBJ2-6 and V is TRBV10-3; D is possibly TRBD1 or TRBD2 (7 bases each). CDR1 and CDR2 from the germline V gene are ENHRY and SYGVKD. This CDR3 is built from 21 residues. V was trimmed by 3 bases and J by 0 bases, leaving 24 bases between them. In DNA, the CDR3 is TGTGCCATCAGTGATGGGTTGGGCAGGGGGGGGATGAACTCTGGGGCCAACGTCCTGACTTTC. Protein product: CAISDGLGRGGMNSGANVLTF.

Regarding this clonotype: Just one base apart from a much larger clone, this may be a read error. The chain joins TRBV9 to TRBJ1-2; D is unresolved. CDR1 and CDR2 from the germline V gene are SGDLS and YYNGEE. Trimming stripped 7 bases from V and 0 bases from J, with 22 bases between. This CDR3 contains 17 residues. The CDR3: CASGPHPGESSNYGYTF. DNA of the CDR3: TGTGCCAGCGGCCCCCATCCTGGGGAGTCCTCTAACTATGGCTACACCTTC. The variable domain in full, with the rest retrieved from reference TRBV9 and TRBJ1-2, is DSGVTQTPKHLITATGQRVTLRCSPRSGDLSVYWYQQSLDQGLQFLIQYYNGEERAKGNILERFSAQQFPDLHSELNLSSLELGDSALYFCASGPHPGESSNYGYTFGSGTRLTVV.